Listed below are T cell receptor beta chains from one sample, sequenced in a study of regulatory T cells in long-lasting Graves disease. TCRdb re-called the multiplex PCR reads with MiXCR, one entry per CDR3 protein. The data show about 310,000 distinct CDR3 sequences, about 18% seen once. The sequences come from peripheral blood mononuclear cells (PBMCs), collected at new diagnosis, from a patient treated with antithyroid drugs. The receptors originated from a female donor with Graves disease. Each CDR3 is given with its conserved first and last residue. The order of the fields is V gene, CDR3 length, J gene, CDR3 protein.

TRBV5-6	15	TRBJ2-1	CASSRAGGPGNEQFF
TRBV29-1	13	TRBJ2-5	CSVDAVLQETQYF
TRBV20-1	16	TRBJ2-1	CSARGELAGNVNEQFF
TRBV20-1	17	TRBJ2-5	CSARERETSGSAGTQYF
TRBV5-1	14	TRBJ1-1	CASTLDDRNTEAFF
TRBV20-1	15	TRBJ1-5	CSAGEGDYSNQPQHF
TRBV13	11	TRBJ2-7	CASSLTGPANF
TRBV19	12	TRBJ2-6	CASSAGANVLTF
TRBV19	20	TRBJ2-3	CASSSPFGASGSDYTDTQYF
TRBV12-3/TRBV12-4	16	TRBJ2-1	CASSNRGSQGNNEQFF
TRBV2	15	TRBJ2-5	CASSKQGTLRETQYF
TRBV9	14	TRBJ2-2	CASSGVTDTGELFF
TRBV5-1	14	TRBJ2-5	CASSRGRGEETQYF
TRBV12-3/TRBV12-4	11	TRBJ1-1	CASRLGGEAFF
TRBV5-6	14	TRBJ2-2	CASSLIGSTGELFF
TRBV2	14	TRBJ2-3	CASRPGGRGDTQYF
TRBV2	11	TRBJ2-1	CASNGNNEQFF
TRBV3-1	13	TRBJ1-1	CASSPRGLTEAFF
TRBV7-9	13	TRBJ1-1	CASSTRQAFEAFF
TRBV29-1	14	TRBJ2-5	CSVEISGGLETQYF